A selection of T cell receptor beta chains follows, all from one sample in a study of T-cell reconstitution after alpha-beta-depleted transplantation in children. Each CDR3 protein is one row after TCRdb ran MiXCR on the PCR reads. Of approximately 650,000 distinct CDR3 sequences in the sample, around 13% are singletons; the top ten hold roughly 0.84%. The material sequenced was PBMCs, taken before TCRalphabeta/CD19-depleted stem cell transplant. Every receptor here comes from a girl aged 2 to 10 with congenital amegakaryocytic thrombocytopenia, due to receive a stem cell transplant. Both conserved end residues are part of each CDR3. The order of the fields is D gene, J gene, CDR3 length, clone size, V gene, CDR3 DNA, CDR3 protein. The D gene is left open where the match is weak. The size field is filled for only some rows; it gives once, few, many or a size class.

d_call: NA; j_call: TRBJ2-7; cdr3_length: 14; clone_size: many; v_call: TRBV20-1; cdr3_nt: TGCAGTGCTAGAGATCGGGGCGTCTCCTACGAGCAGTACTTC; cdr3_aa: CSARDRGVSYEQYF
d_call: TRBD1; j_call: TRBJ2-5; cdr3_length: 13; clone_size: NA; v_call: TRBV30; cdr3_nt: TGTGCCTGGAGTTCAGGGGGCGGGGAGACCCAGTACTTC; cdr3_aa: CAWSSGGGETQYF
d_call: NA; j_call: TRBJ2-7; cdr3_length: 13; clone_size: many; v_call: TRBV5-1; cdr3_nt: TGCGCCAGCAGCAGGACGTGGCCCTACGAGCAGTACTTC; cdr3_aa: CASSRTWPYEQYF
d_call: NA; j_call: TRBJ1-2; cdr3_length: 16; clone_size: NA; v_call: TRBV20-1; cdr3_nt: TGCAGTGCTAGAGATAACTGGGTTTTAACCGGAGATGGCTACACCTTC; cdr3_aa: CSARDNWVLTGDGYTF
d_call: NA; j_call: TRBJ2-3; cdr3_length: 11; clone_size: NA; v_call: TRBV20-1; cdr3_nt: TGCAGTGCTAGAGGGGCTAGCCGTCAGTATTTT; cdr3_aa: CSARGASRQYF
d_call: NA; j_call: TRBJ1-5; cdr3_length: 13; clone_size: many; v_call: TRBV12-3/TRBV12-4; cdr3_nt: TGTGCCAGCAGTTTAGGGGGGAGGCAGCCCCAGCATTTT; cdr3_aa: CASSLGGRQPQHF
d_call: TRBD1; j_call: TRBJ2-7; cdr3_length: 14; clone_size: few; v_call: TRBV20-1; cdr3_nt: TGCAGTGCTGGAGACAGGGGAAATCTTGACGAGCAGTACTTC; cdr3_aa: CSAGDRGNLDEQYF
d_call: NA; j_call: TRBJ2-7; cdr3_length: 15; clone_size: NA; v_call: TRBV7-9; cdr3_nt: TGTGCCAGCCGACCCCAAGGAGATTCCCCCTACGAGCAGTACTTC; cdr3_aa: CASRPQGDSPYEQYF
d_call: NA; j_call: TRBJ2-7; cdr3_length: 14; clone_size: few; v_call: TRBV27; cdr3_nt: TGTGCCAGCAGTTTAAGGCAGGGCGACTACGAGCAGTACTTC; cdr3_aa: CASSLRQGDYEQYF
d_call: TRBD1; j_call: TRBJ1-5; cdr3_length: 14; clone_size: few; v_call: TRBV6-1; cdr3_nt: TGTGCCAGCAGCAGGGACAGCCGAAATCAGCCCCAGCATTTT; cdr3_aa: CASSRDSRNQPQHF
d_call: TRBD2; j_call: TRBJ2-1; cdr3_length: 16; clone_size: many; v_call: TRBV20-1; cdr3_nt: TGCAGTGCTCGAGAGGATACTAGCGGGAGGTCGAATGAGCAGTTCTTC; cdr3_aa: CSAREDTSGRSNEQFF
d_call: TRBD2; j_call: TRBJ2-5; cdr3_length: 16; clone_size: many; v_call: TRBV5-5; cdr3_nt: TGTGCCAGCAGCTTCGGAACTAGCGGGGATAAAGAGACCCAGTACTTC; cdr3_aa: CASSFGTSGDKETQYF
d_call: NA; j_call: TRBJ2-5; cdr3_length: 14; clone_size: NA; v_call: TRBV5-1; cdr3_nt: TGCGCCAGCAGCTCCCGAGAGAGCCGAGAGACCGAGTACTTC; cdr3_aa: CASSSRESRETEYF
d_call: TRBD2; j_call: TRBJ2-1; cdr3_length: 15; clone_size: NA; v_call: TRBV3-1; cdr3_nt: TGTGCCAGCAGCCACGAGACTAGCGGATACAATGAGCAGTTCTTC; cdr3_aa: CASSHETSGYNEQFF
d_call: NA; j_call: TRBJ1-5; cdr3_length: 16; clone_size: many; v_call: TRBV6-2/TRBV6-3; cdr3_nt: TGTGCCAGCAGTTACTCTTTCAGGGTGACAGATCAGCCCCAGCATTTT; cdr3_aa: CASSYSFRVTDQPQHF
d_call: TRBD2; j_call: TRBJ2-5; cdr3_length: 16; clone_size: NA; v_call: TRBV5-6; cdr3_nt: TGTGCCAGCAGCTTTGGGACTACCACCCGTCAAGAGACCCAGTACTTC; cdr3_aa: CASSFGTTTRQETQYF
d_call: TRBD2; j_call: TRBJ2-5; cdr3_length: 14; clone_size: few; v_call: TRBV12-3/TRBV12-4; cdr3_nt: TGTGCCAGCAGCCCAAGACTAGCCGCAGAGACCCAGTACTTC; cdr3_aa: CASSPRLAAETQYF
d_call: TRBD2; j_call: TRBJ2-3; cdr3_length: 14; clone_size: NA; v_call: TRBV3-1; cdr3_nt: TGTGCCAGCAGCAAGGGACTAGTAGTGGATACGCAGTATTTT; cdr3_aa: CASSKGLVVDTQYF
d_call: NA; j_call: TRBJ2-5; cdr3_length: 16; clone_size: few; v_call: TRBV12-3/TRBV12-4; cdr3_nt: TGTGCCAGCAGTTTATTCCTCGGGCCGAACCAAGAGACCCAGTACTTC; cdr3_aa: CASSLFLGPNQETQYF
d_call: NA; j_call: TRBJ2-1; cdr3_length: 13; clone_size: many; v_call: TRBV20-1; cdr3_nt: TGCAGTGTCCGTAGCCCCCTGGGCAATGAGCAGTTCTTC; cdr3_aa: CSVRSPLGNEQFF
d_call: NA; j_call: TRBJ1-2; cdr3_length: 11; clone_size: many; v_call: TRBV20-1; cdr3_nt: TGCAGTGCTACCAGGTCCTATGGCTACACCTTC; cdr3_aa: CSATRSYGYTF
d_call: NA; j_call: TRBJ1-6; cdr3_length: 16; clone_size: few; v_call: TRBV5-1; cdr3_nt: TGCGCCAGCAGCTTGGACGGGCAAGGAGATAATTCACCCCTCCACTTT; cdr3_aa: CASSLDGQGDNSPLHF
d_call: NA; j_call: TRBJ2-1; cdr3_length: 15; clone_size: NA; v_call: TRBV24-1; cdr3_nt: TGTGCCACCAGTGACCCTAGGGGGAATATGGGTGAGCAGTTCTTC; cdr3_aa: CATSDPRGNMGEQFF
d_call: NA; j_call: TRBJ1-1; cdr3_length: 15; clone_size: many; v_call: TRBV13; cdr3_nt: TGTGCCAGCAGCGAATCCTTGGCAGGGAACACTGAAGCTTTCTTT; cdr3_aa: CASSESLAGNTEAFF
d_call: NA; j_call: TRBJ1-3; cdr3_length: 17; clone_size: few; v_call: TRBV7-9; cdr3_nt: TGTGCCAGCGAGCAGCTTAGAGTGGGGGCGGTCAGAAACACCATATATTTT; cdr3_aa: CASEQLRVGAVRNTIYF
d_call: NA; j_call: TRBJ2-1; cdr3_length: 13; clone_size: few; v_call: TRBV10-2; cdr3_nt: TGCGCCAGCAGTGAGTCGGGATTCGCTGAGCAGTTCTTC; cdr3_aa: CASSESGFAEQFF
d_call: TRBD2; j_call: TRBJ2-5; cdr3_length: 15; clone_size: many; v_call: TRBV29-1; cdr3_nt: TGCAGCGTCGACCGGACTAGCGAGAATAAAGAGACCCAGTACTTC; cdr3_aa: CSVDRTSENKETQYF
d_call: NA; j_call: TRBJ1-1; cdr3_length: 18; clone_size: few; v_call: TRBV11-1; cdr3_nt: TGTGCCAGCAGCCGAACTATCTTCAGGACTTCTCAGAACACTGAAGCTTTCTTT; cdr3_aa: CASSRTIFRTSQNTEAFF
d_call: TRBD2; j_call: TRBJ2-3; cdr3_length: 16; clone_size: many; v_call: TRBV12-3/TRBV12-4; cdr3_nt: TGTGCCAGCAGCAAAGCGGGAAGGGAGACCACAGATACGCAGTATTTT; cdr3_aa: CASSKAGRETTDTQYF
d_call: NA; j_call: TRBJ2-7; cdr3_length: 12; clone_size: many; v_call: TRBV20-1; cdr3_nt: TGCAGTGCTAGAGATCTCGGCTACGAGCAGTACTTC; cdr3_aa: CSARDLGYEQYF
d_call: NA; j_call: TRBJ2-7; cdr3_length: 16; clone_size: NA; v_call: TRBV5-5; cdr3_nt: TGTGCCAGCAGCTTGGTCTCAACGGACAACTCCTACGAGCAGTACTTC; cdr3_aa: CASSLVSTDNSYEQYF
d_call: NA; j_call: TRBJ1-3; cdr3_length: 16; clone_size: many; v_call: TRBV5-5; cdr3_nt: TGTGCCAGCAGCGCCCCGGACGGCCGCTCTGGAAACACCATATATTTT; cdr3_aa: CASSAPDGRSGNTIYF
d_call: TRBD1; j_call: TRBJ2-7; cdr3_length: 14; clone_size: NA; v_call: TRBV5-1; cdr3_nt: TGCGCCAGCAGCTTGGAAACAGGGGCCTTCGGGCAGTACTTC; cdr3_aa: CASSLETGAFGQYF
d_call: NA; j_call: TRBJ2-1; cdr3_length: 15; clone_size: many; v_call: TRBV6-2/TRBV6-3; cdr3_nt: TGTGCCGAGGGGAGTAGGCCGAACCGGAACAATGAGCAGTTCTTC; cdr3_aa: CAEGSRPNRNNEQFF
d_call: TRBD1; j_call: TRBJ2-7; cdr3_length: 13; clone_size: NA; v_call: TRBV28; cdr3_nt: TGTGCCGGGGGTCCCGACAGGGGCCACGAGCAGTACTTC; cdr3_aa: CAGGPDRGHEQYF
d_call: NA; j_call: TRBJ2-3; cdr3_length: 14; clone_size: few; v_call: TRBV5-1; cdr3_nt: TGCGCCAGCAGTACCGCCGCGGGCACAGATACGCAGTATTTT; cdr3_aa: CASSTAAGTDTQYF
d_call: NA; j_call: TRBJ1-2; cdr3_length: 14; clone_size: NA; v_call: TRBV30; cdr3_nt: TGTGCCTGGAGTCTTGTAGGGGCGAACTATGGCTACACCTTC; cdr3_aa: CAWSLVGANYGYTF
d_call: NA; j_call: TRBJ2-7; cdr3_length: 14; clone_size: NA; v_call: TRBV12-3/TRBV12-4; cdr3_nt: TGTGCCAGAACTTACCAATCACGCCTCTACGAGCAGTACTTC; cdr3_aa: CARTYQSRLYEQYF
d_call: TRBD2; j_call: TRBJ2-1; cdr3_length: 15; clone_size: few; v_call: TRBV7-2; cdr3_nt: TGTGCCAGCAGCTCACGACTAGCGGGAGGGGAAATCCAGTTCTTC; cdr3_aa: CASSSRLAGGEIQFF
d_call: NA; j_call: TRBJ1-2; cdr3_length: 13; clone_size: NA; v_call: TRBV7-9; cdr3_nt: TGTGCCAGCAGCTTACCAGGCTTCTATGGCTACACCTTC; cdr3_aa: CASSLPGFYGYTF
d_call: TRBD2; j_call: TRBJ2-1; cdr3_length: 14; clone_size: NA; v_call: TRBV9; cdr3_nt: TGTGCCAGCAACCGGGAGGGTGGGTACAATGAGCAGTTCTTC; cdr3_aa: CASNREGGYNEQFF
d_call: TRBD2; j_call: TRBJ2-3; cdr3_length: 16; clone_size: many; v_call: TRBV5-1; cdr3_nt: TGCGCCAGCAGCTTGACTAGCGGGGAAGGCACAGATACGCAGTATTTT; cdr3_aa: CASSLTSGEGTDTQYF
d_call: NA; j_call: TRBJ2-2; cdr3_length: 15; clone_size: few; v_call: TRBV20-1; cdr3_nt: TGCAGTGCTAACAGGGCCGTGACGGGTACCGGGGAGCTGTTTTTT; cdr3_aa: CSANRAVTGTGELFF
d_call: TRBD1; j_call: TRBJ2-7; cdr3_length: 18; clone_size: NA; v_call: TRBV29-1; cdr3_nt: TGCAGCGTTGTAGGTCGGAGGGAGACAGGGGGCTCTCTCTACGAGCAGTACTTC; cdr3_aa: CSVVGRRETGGSLYEQYF
d_call: TRBD2; j_call: TRBJ2-1; cdr3_length: 15; clone_size: many; v_call: TRBV20-1; cdr3_nt: TGCAGTGCTAGGGAGGCTAGCGGGAGGCAAAATGAGCAGTTCTTC; cdr3_aa: CSAREASGRQNEQFF
d_call: TRBD2; j_call: TRBJ2-3; cdr3_length: 14; clone_size: many; v_call: TRBV20-1; cdr3_nt: TGCAGTGGAACTTCTAGCGGGACAACGGATACGCAGTATTTT; cdr3_aa: CSGTSSGTTDTQYF
d_call: NA; j_call: TRBJ1-1; cdr3_length: 13; clone_size: many; v_call: TRBV5-1; cdr3_nt: TGCGCCAGCAGCTTGGTAGGAGAGACTGAAGCTTTCTTT; cdr3_aa: CASSLVGETEAFF
d_call: NA; j_call: TRBJ2-1; cdr3_length: 14; clone_size: many; v_call: TRBV20-1; cdr3_nt: TGCAGTGCTAGGAAGGAGGAGGCGTCGTTTGAGCAGTTCTTC; cdr3_aa: CSARKEEASFEQFF
d_call: NA; j_call: TRBJ2-5; cdr3_length: 15; clone_size: few; v_call: TRBV5-1; cdr3_nt: TGCGCCAGCAGCTTGGCTCTCGCCTATCAAGAGACCCAGTACTTC; cdr3_aa: CASSLALAYQETQYF
d_call: TRBD2; j_call: TRBJ2-1; cdr3_length: 16; clone_size: NA; v_call: TRBV20-1; cdr3_nt: TGCAGTGCTAGACCACTGACTAGCGGGAGGGTTGGTGAGCAGTTCTTC; cdr3_aa: CSARPLTSGRVGEQFF
d_call: TRBD1; j_call: TRBJ1-5; cdr3_length: 14; clone_size: few; v_call: TRBV30; cdr3_nt: TGTGCCTGGAGTCCTGGGACAGGGAATCAGCCCCAGCATTTT; cdr3_aa: CAWSPGTGNQPQHF
d_call: NA; j_call: TRBJ2-3; cdr3_length: 13; clone_size: many; v_call: TRBV10-3; cdr3_nt: TGTGCCAAATCCCATAATAGCACAGATACGCAGTATTTT; cdr3_aa: CAKSHNSTDTQYF
d_call: TRBD1; j_call: TRBJ1-6; cdr3_length: 15; clone_size: many; v_call: TRBV5-1; cdr3_nt: TGCGCCAGCAGCTTCGGTCAGGGGGCGAATTCACCCCTCCACTTT; cdr3_aa: CASSFGQGANSPLHF